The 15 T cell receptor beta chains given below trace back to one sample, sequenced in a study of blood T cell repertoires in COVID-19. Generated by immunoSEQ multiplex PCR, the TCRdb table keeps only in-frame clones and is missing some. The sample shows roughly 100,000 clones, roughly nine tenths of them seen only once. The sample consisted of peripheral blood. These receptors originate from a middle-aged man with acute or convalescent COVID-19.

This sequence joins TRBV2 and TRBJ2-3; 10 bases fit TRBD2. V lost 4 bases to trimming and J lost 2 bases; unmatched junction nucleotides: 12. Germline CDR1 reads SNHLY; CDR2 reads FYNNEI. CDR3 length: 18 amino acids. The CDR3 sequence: CASSGGTSDYIDTDTQYF. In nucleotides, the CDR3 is TGTGCCAGCAGTGGTGGGACTAGCGACTACATCGACACAGATACGCAGTATTTT.

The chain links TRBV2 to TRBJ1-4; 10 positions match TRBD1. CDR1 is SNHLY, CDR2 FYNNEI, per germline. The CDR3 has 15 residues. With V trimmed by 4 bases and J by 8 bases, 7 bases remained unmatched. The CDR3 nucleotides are TGTGCCAGCAGTGCCGACAGGGGGCTTCGGGAAAAACTGTTTTTT. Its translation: CASSADRGLREKLFF.

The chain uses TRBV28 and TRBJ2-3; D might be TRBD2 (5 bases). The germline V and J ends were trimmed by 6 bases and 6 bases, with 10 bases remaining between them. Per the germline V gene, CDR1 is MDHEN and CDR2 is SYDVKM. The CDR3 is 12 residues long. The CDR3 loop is CASRLGADTQYF. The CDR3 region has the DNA TGTGCCAGCAGACTAGGTGCGGATACGCAGTATTTT.

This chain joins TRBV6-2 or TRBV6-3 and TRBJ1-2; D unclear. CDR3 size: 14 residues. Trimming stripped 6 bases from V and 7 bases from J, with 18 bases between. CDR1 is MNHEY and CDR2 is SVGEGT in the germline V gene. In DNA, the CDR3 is TGTGCCAGCAGCCCCAACAGCCTTCGGGGTGGCTACACCTTC. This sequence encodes CASSPNSLRGGYTF.

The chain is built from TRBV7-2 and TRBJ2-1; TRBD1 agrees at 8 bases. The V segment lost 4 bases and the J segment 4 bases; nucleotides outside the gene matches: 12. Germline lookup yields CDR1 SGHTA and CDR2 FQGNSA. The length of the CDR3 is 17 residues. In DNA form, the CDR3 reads TGTGCCAGCAGCTCTATCGGGACAGGTACGCGTTACAATGAGCAGTTCTTC. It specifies CASSSIGTGTRYNEQFF.

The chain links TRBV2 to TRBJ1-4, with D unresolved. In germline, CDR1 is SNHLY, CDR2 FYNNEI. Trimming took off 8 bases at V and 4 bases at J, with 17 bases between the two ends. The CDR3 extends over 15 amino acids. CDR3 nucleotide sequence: TGTGCCAGCGTCGGGAGGACCCTCCTTAATGAAAAACTGTTTTTT. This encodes CASVGRTLLNEKLFF.

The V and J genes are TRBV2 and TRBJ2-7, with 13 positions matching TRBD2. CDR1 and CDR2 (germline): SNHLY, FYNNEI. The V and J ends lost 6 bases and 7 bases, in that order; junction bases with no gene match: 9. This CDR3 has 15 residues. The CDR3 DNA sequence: TGTGCCAGCAGCTGGACTAGCGGGGGCCTGGGAGAGCAGTACTTC. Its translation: CASSWTSGGLGEQYF.

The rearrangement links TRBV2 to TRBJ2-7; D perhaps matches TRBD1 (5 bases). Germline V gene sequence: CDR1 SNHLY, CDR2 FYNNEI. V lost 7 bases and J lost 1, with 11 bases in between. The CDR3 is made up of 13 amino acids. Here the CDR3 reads CASTEDISYEQYF. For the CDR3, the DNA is TGTGCCAGCACCGAGGACATTTCCTACGAGCAGTACTTC. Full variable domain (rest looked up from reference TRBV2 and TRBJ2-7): EPEVTQTPSHQVTQMGQEVILRCVPISNHLYFYWYRQILGQKVEFLVSFYNNEISEKSEIFDDQFSVERPDGSNFTLKIRSTKLEDSAMYFCASTEDISYEQYFGPGTRLTVT.

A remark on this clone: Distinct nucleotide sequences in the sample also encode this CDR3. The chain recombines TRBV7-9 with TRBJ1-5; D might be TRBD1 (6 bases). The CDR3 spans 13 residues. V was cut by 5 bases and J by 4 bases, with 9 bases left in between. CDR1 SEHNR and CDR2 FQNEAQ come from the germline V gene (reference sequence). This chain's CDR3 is CASSLQGNQPQHF. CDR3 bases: TGTGCCAGCAGCCTACAGGGAAATCAGCCCCAGCATTTT.

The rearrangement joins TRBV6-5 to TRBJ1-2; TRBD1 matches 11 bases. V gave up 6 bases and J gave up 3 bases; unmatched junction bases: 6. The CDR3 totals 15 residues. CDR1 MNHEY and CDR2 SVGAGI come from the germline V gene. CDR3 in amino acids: CASSGQGAGDYGYTF. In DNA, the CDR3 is TGTGCCAGCAGCGGACAGGGGGCGGGAGACTATGGCTACACCTTC.

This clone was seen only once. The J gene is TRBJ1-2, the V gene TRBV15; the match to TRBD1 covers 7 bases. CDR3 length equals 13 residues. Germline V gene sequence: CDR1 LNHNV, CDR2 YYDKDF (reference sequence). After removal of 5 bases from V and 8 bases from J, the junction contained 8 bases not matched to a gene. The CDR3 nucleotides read TGTGCCACCAGCCCCGGACAGGCTTGGGGCTACACCTTC. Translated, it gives CATSPGQAWGYTF.

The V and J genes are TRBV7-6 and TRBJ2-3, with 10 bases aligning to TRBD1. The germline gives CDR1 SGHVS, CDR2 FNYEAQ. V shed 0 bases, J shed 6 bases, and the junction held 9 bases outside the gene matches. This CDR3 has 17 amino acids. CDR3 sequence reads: CASSLARQGAPPDTQYF. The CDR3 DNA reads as TGTGCCAGCAGCTTAGCCCGACAGGGGGCGCCCCCCGATACGCAGTATTTT. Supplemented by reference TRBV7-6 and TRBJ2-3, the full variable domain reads GAGVSQSPRYKVTKRGQDVALRCDPISGHVSLYWYRQALGQGPEFLTYFNYEAQQDKSGLPNDRFSAERPEGSISTLTIQRTEQRDSAMYRCASSLARQGAPPDTQYFGPGTRLTVL.

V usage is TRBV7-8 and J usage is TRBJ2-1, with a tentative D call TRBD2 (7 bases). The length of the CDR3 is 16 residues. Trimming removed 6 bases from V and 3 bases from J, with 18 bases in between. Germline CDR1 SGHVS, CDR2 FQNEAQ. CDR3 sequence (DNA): TGTGCCAGCAGGTTAATCGGGGGGCAAGTCTACAATGAGCAGTTCTTC. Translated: CASRLIGGQVYNEQFF.

The CDR3 protein is CATSRREGNSPLHF. CDR3 in DNA: TGTGCCACCAGCAGGAGGGAGGGGAATTCACCCCTCCACTTT. The V call is TRBV15, the J call TRBJ1-6, with a weak D call TRBD1 (5 bases). Per germline, CDR1 LNHNV and CDR2 YYDKDF (reference sequence). The V gene lost 3 bases and the J gene lost 7 bases, with 10 bases spanning the gap. The CDR3 is 14 residues long.

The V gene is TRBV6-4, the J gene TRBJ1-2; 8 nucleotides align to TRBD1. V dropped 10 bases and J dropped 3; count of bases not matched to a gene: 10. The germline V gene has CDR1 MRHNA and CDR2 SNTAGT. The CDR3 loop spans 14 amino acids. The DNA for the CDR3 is TGTGCCACCAAACCGACAGGGGTCGACTATGGCTACACCTTC. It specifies CATKPTGVDYGYTF.